Given below is one T cell receptor beta chain in context. This sample was included in a study of blood T cell repertoires in COVID-19. Whole-study context: Samples of COVID-19 (acute and convalescent) were obtained from the United States, Italy and Spain. T cells, B-cell-depleted T cells, or PBMCs supplied cDNA or gDNA.

The CDR3 spans 13 residues. Deletions cut 5 bases from V and 2 bases from J, with 8 bases between. Germline values: CDR1 SNHLY, CDR2 FYNNEI. Original processing notes: Estimation of nucleated cell counts relied on the amplification of reference gene primers. This table comes from immunoSEQ multiplex PCR, and its TCRdb copy is limited to in-frame clones, with some not included. V, J and clone size are taken as reported in that table, and D and trimming were inferred from the DNA itself. The top ten hold approximately 10% of the sample, which has about 50,000 clones, roughly 80% seen once. This sequence was found in a man in his sixties with acute or convalescent COVID-19. This chain uses TRBV2 with TRBJ2-3; D may be TRBD1 (6 bases). Material: peripheral blood. CDR3 bases: TGTGCCAGCAGTCAGGGGCTCACAGATACGCAGTATTTT. Its translation: CASSQGLTDTQYF. The variable domain in full, with the rest retrieved from reference TRBV2 and TRBJ2-3, is EPEVTQTPSHQVTQMGQEVILRCVPISNHLYFYWYRQILGQKVEFLVSFYNNEISEKSEIFDDQFSVERPDGSNFTLKIRSTKLEDSAMYFCASSQGLTDTQYFGPGTRLTVL.